What follows describes a single TCR beta chain. This receptor's antigen is unknown. No base qualities exist here, and no much larger clone lies one base off it. This entry is derived from a study of cytomegalovirus exposure and HLA in healthy donors (dated by TCRdb to about 2017). For the study in its entirety: An earlier analysis of a few hundred of the donors reported 276 Gb of sequence data and around 100 million unique TCR beta sequences obtained from around 180 million T cells. The later analysis used no new phenotypic data to find candidate immune exposures, relying instead on TCR beta sequences and their occurrence across donors. The aim of the study was to test whether cataloging public T cell receptors could identify signatures of past pathogen exposure. An earlier analysis of 587 of the donors used high-throughput TCR beta sequencing to judge whether each TCR beta V gene segment behaved as functional or pseudogenic. Using immunosequencing, the study profiled T cell repertoires from about 620 subjects and related those repertoires to cytomegalovirus serostatus. Class I and class II HLA loci were covered by the typing at four-digit resolution. The number of donors typed differed by locus, with 629-630 for A, B, C, DRB1 and DQB1, roughly 520 for DQA1, about 610 for DPA1, and approximately 470 for DPB1. To predict cytomegalovirus infection status, the study brought together high-throughput TCR immunosequencing, statistical association of individual TCRs with disease status, and machine learning. Alongside the repertoire data, information on donor age, sex, ethnicity and CMV serostatus was compiled. Genome-wide SNP genotypes for about 55% of the roughly 670 donors were used in a later genetic analysis, which treated that subset as a discovery cohort. Roughly 320 gigabases of sequencing data and around 85 million unique TCR sequences made up an early release that covered roughly 670 HLA-typed donors. Because of strong linkage in the cohort, roughly five DR-DQ haplotypes were treated as single units for association and clustering. A separate validation cohort of about 110 different subjects was used in addition to the approximately 700-subject first cohort. All discovery cohort repertoires had been generated on a single sequencing platform. The genetic ancestry cluster associated with self-reported Caucasian donors included 81% of the roughly 400 genotyped donors. To study patterns of TCR occurrence, a later analysis re-analyzed previously published TCR beta repertoires from around 670 donors and added high-resolution HLA genotyping. On average, about 240,000 unique TCR beta nucleotide sequences were sequenced per donor among some 420 genotyped donors of the cohort, with about 17% of those sequences being non-productive.

Preparation of the library involved the immunoSEQ multiplex PCR assay. For the multiplex PCR, a mixture combining 60 forward primers for TCR Vbeta segments and 13 reverse primers for TCR Jbeta segments was used. The CDR3 region of rearranged TCR beta genes was amplified from genomic DNA by a multiplex PCR assay. The amplified TCR beta libraries were sequenced on the Illumina HiSeq System as 87-base-pair reads. Turning to the authors' computational methods: A later analysis tallied roughly 78 million unique TCR beta chains across the 666 repertoires, and about 10 million of those chains were shared by two or more donors. A nearest-neighbor algorithm error-corrected the raw reads and collapsed the reads into unique sequences, merging closely related sequences to remove PCR and sequencing errors. To assign V, D and J gene segments, CDR3 sequences were aligned to IMGT reference sequences. For a sequence to be retained, at least a six-nucleotide match to both a V gene segment and a J gene segment was required. Rearrangements were classified as productive when the CDR3 lacked stop codons and remained in frame with V and J, and all other rearrangements were classified as non-productive. Following IMGT convention, CDR3 was defined as the stretch from the second conserved V-encoded cysteine to the conserved J-encoded phenylalanine. The earlier analysis of a few hundred of the donors excluded any sequence lacking an unambiguous match to a single V gene segment. An earlier analysis of a few hundred of the donors classified V segments as functional when productive rearrangements were above 56.7% and as segregating when the standard deviation between donors was above 5%. To diagnose cytomegalovirus status from the catalog of TCR beta chain sequences, a statistical classification framework was built. V and J gene assignment, in a later analysis, came from comparing TCR nucleotide sequences with IMGT/GENE-DB human TR gene sequences. A later analysis assigned CDR3 sequences and most-parsimonious VDJ recombination scenarios with the TCRdist pipeline. A later analysis defined each TCR beta chain by its CDR3 amino acid sequence plus V-gene family, and excluded reads lacking a unique V-gene family. In a later analysis, nearly 600 highly shared, low-generation-probability nucleotide sequences were removed to address suspected cross-contamination and a sequencing artifact. In a later analysis, a clonal expansion index was calculated for each public chain from normalized within-repertoire ranks of inferred template counts. In a later analysis, generation probabilities were computed using a VDJ recombination model fitted to out-of-frame rearrangements, and the results were checked against IGoR. In a later analysis, hypergeometric tests were used to score TCR-TCR, TCR-HLA and TCR-CMV co-occurrence, with a repertoire-size bias correction applied to TCR pairs. To estimate false discovery rates, a later analysis permuted the HLA or CMV assignments 20 times. In a later analysis, co-occurring TCRs were grouped using DBSCAN, and TCRdist sequence similarity was added for clustering within HLA-allele-positive subsets. Repertoires with fewer than 30,000 or more than 120,000 public chains, plus five repertoires with anomalous nucleotide sharing, were excluded from co-occurrence clustering. TCRdb's version of the immuneACCESS table is confined to in-frame rearrangements and falls short of the full clone set. An unresolved V gene accounts for under half of the shortfall where checked; the remainder is of unknown origin. D and trimming come from the DNA, and the V and J calls and clone size come from that table. In all, the sample holds fewer than 200,000 clones, and roughly two thirds of those were seen once. The ten largest clonotypes hold under 3.5% of the sample.

Its CDR3 holds 14 amino acids, cysteine through phenylalanine. Solely the CDR3 DNA is kept, with 42 bases framed from the first base. The V end gives up 6 bases and the J end 2 bases, leaving 4 bases in the junction not matched to a gene. The germline V gene gives CDR1 as MNHEY and CDR2 as SVGAGI. The cohort consisted of some 670 healthy bone marrow donors. At the time of sampling, all cohort members were nominally healthy, though unrecorded immune exposures were likely present. The donor was CMV seronegative and belonged to the group of 352 seronegative cohort members. A peripheral blood sample was provided by each donor, and peripheral blood mononuclear cells were used for TCR beta sequencing. The Qiagen DNeasy Blood Extraction Kit was used to extract genomic DNA from the blood cell samples. The paper's findings and limits, for the study overall: The earlier analysis of a few hundred of the donors excluded some 15 rarely observed V segments, including chromosome 9 orphons, because counts were too low. V-gene and J-gene trimming of TCR beta chains was associated with a missense DCLRE1C variant in a later genetic analysis, and the association was replicated in an independent cohort. A total of some 180 TCR beta chains were listed by the study as associated with cytomegalovirus. A further reported finding was that TCR beta sequences accurately predicted the HLA-A and HLA-B alleles for most subjects in the first cohort. At a false discovery rate of 0.05, a later analysis linked approximately 18,000 TCR beta sequences to specific HLA alleles. According to a later analysis, parvovirus B19, influenza, CMV and Epstein-Barr virus appeared linked to several top co-occurrence clusters. CMV serostatus was the only immune exposure information available for the cohort. Most TCR sequences were seen in very few donors, while some public TCRs were found in many individuals. The cohort was sequenced for TCR beta chains only, and without alpha or paired-chain data the features that could be detected were limited. In both the original and validation cohorts, the classifier was reported to diagnose cytomegalovirus status with high specificity and sensitivity. Compared with the roughly 670-donor mean, donors in an Asian-associated ancestry cluster had fewer N-insertions in productive TCRs, according to a later genetic analysis. Compared with equally common non-associated chains, HLA-associated TCR beta chains in a later analysis were more clonally expanded and had lower generation probabilities. When HLA alleles, especially DR and DQ, strongly co-occurred, attributing TCR associations to individual alleles was difficult. Because some donors lacked HLA typing at each locus, the association tests relied only on the typed subset. Most CMV-associated TCR beta chains appeared to be HLA-restricted in a later analysis, and the HLA associations seemed to be driven largely by CMV exposure. The authors suggested that the approach could potentially be generalized to other disease states and immunological phenotypes. A cluster of highly shared sequence variants was judged likely to represent a technical artifact of the sequencing pipeline. In an earlier analysis of around 600 of the donors, most TCR beta V segments appeared in productive rearrangements about 87% or about 30% of the time, broadly matching IMGT annotations. According to a later analysis, TCR association rates differed among HLA loci, with DRB1 alleles showing the most associated TCRs and HLA-C alleles showing the fewest. The 87-base-pair reads could not distinguish some IMGT-functional V segments, including TRBV6-2 and TRBV6-3, so those segments were excluded. Correlated functional status among segregating V segments might be attributable to linkage disequilibrium, but an unknown experimental factor could not be ruled out. In vitro tests confirmed that a few of the cytomegalovirus-associated TCR beta chains recognize cytomegalovirus antigens. The presence/absence analyses assumed that sequencing depth was roughly uniform across donors, and that assumption may not be true.

The specimen sequenced was PBMCs. This sequence uses TRBV6-5 and TRBJ1-5; 7 central nucleotides agree with TRBD1. The TCR originated in a woman aged 25 to 45 in good health and CMV-seronegative. In nucleotide form, the sequence is TGTGCCAGCAGGCACAGGGGTGGCAATCAGCCCCAGCATTTT. It is translated as CASRHRGGNQPQHF.